This T cell receptor (beta chain) was sequenced for a study of cytomegalovirus exposure and HLA in healthy donors. Study observations and caveats: Roughly uniform sequencing depth across donors was assumed, possibly incorrectly.

With regard to this clone: The antigen is not known.

PCR used 60 Vbeta primers and 13 Jbeta primers. Produced via immunoSEQ multiplex PCR; TCRdb's table is partial and in-frame only. This sample has about 120,000 clones; more than 75% occur once, and the top ten carry around 12%. The sequenced sample consisted of PBMCs. The origin of this receptor is a woman aged 40 to 50 in good health and CMV-seropositive.

The CDR3 protein is CASMTRSGYNEQFF. CDR3 nucleotides: TGTGCCAGCATGACACGAAGCGGTTACAATGAGCAGTTCTTC. The chain combines TRBV6-6 with TRBJ2-1, with D possibly TRBD2 on 5 matching bases. This CDR3 is 14 amino acids long. V lost 7 bases and J 4 bases, leaving 14 bases between the germline ends. Germline V gene data show CDR1 as MNHNY and CDR2 as SVGAGI (reference sequence).